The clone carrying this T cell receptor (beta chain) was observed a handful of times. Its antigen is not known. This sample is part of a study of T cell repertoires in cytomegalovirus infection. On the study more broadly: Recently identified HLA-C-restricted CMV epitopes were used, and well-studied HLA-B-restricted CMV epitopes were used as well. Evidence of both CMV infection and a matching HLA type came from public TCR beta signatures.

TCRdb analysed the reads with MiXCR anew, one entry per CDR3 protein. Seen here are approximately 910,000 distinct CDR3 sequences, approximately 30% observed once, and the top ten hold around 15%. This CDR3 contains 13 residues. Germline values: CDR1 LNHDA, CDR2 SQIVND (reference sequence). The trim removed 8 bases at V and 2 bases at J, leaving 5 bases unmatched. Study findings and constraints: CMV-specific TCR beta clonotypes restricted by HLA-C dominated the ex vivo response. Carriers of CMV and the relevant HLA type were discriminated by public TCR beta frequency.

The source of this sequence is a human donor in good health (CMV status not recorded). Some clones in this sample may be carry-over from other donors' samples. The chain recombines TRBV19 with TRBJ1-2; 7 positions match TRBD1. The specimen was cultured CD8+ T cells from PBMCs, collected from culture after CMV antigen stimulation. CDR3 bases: TGTGCCAGTTTTCCGGACAGGAACTATGGCTACACCTTC. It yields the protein CASFPDRNYGYTF. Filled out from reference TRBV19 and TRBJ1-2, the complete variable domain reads DGGITQSPKYLFRKEGQNVTLSCEQNLNHDAMYWYRQDPGQGLRLIYYSQIVNDFQKGDIAEGYSVSREKKESFPLTVTSAQKNPTAFYLCASFPDRNYGYTFGSGTRLTVV.